This T cell receptor (beta chain) stems from a study of a mutant IDH1 vaccine in newly diagnosed glioma listed by TCRdb under 2021. Background for the entire study: In the chemotherapy-containing groups, vaccination started alongside temozolomide cycles, whereas in patients who had radiotherapy alone it started 4-6 weeks after radiotherapy. Visit V12 was the week-35 safety follow-up and visit V13 was the week-47 end of study. The approximately 30 treated patients were around 60% male and approximately 40% female, with a mean age of around 40 years. Peripheral blood samples were drawn at six visits, namely V03 (baseline), V05, V07, V10, V12 and V13. Longitudinal TCRB deep sequencing was performed for about two dozen treated patients wherever samples were available for exploratory analyses. Prior to enrollment, standard therapy consisting of radiotherapy alone, temozolomide alone, or radiochemotherapy with temozolomide had been administered to patients, with the combination being received by most patients.

This clone appeared a few times. This clone's antigen is unknown. Per-base qualities were not stored, and no clone one base away is much larger. Overall study outcomes, separate from this receptor: It was noted by the authors that analyses of patient blood samples could not be reproduced owing to sample limitations. Across multiple MHC alleles, vaccine-induced immune responses were seen in just over 90% of patients. Selection of PBMC samples for TCRB deep sequencing was based on availability. Changes in the top peripheral T cell clonotypes picked up by TCRB sequencing did not appear to be linked to pseudoprogression.

The time point label on this specimen signifies: week 47, end of study. Every vaccine dose consisted of 300 ug of a 20-mer mutant IDH1 peptide in Montanide, administered subcutaneously together with topical imiquimod. Patients received eight vaccinations in weeks 1, 3, 5, 7, 11, 15, 19 and 23, corresponding to visits V03 through V10. Newly diagnosed WHO grade 3 or 4 IDH1-mutant astrocytomas showing loss of nuclear ATRX were present in the donors. The samples were drawn from NOA16, a multicentre, single-arm, open-label phase I trial in Germany that tested a mutant IDH1 peptide vaccine in humans for the first time. Genomic DNA for TCRB sequencing was extracted from EDTA blood using the DNeasy Blood and Tissue Kit. CDR3 length: 14 amino acids, cysteine to phenylalanine. Left in the record is the CDR3 DNA by itself, 42 bases read in frame from the first base. V lost 0 bases and J lost 9 bases; the stretch between them is 15 bases long. Via the germline V gene, CDR1 is SQVTM and CDR2 ANQGSEA.

The library was generated by the immunoSEQ multiplex PCR assay. The hsTCRB Kit was used according to the manufacturer's protocol to amplify rearranged TCR beta chain sequences. TCRB libraries were sequenced on an Illumina MiSeq. The published analysis was carried out like this. The kit vendor's proprietary platform handled demultiplexing, trimming and gene mapping. TCRdb's version of the immuneACCESS table is confined to in-frame rearrangements and falls short of the full clone set. An unresolved V gene accounts for under half of the shortfall where checked; the remainder is of unknown origin. Clone size and V and J calls were adopted from that table, with D and trimming inferred from the DNA. The sample table contains about 56,000 clones; only one count was recorded for 60% to 80% of them. The leading ten clones occupy 5.3% of the sample.

This TCR was sampled from a man aged 45-65 years with glioma. Here the chain combines TRBV29-1 and TRBJ2-1; the D call is tentative, TRBD1 or TRBD2, as each matches 5 bases. Sample: PBMCs, taken from a glioma patient whose treatment included an IDH1 peptide vaccine. The CDR3 protein sequence reads: CSVEDPGGLGEQFF. The DNA sequence is given as TGCAGCGTTGAAGATCCTGGGGGATTAGGTGAGCAGTTCTTC.